These 12 T cell receptor beta chains were sequenced from one sample in a study of monozygotic twins with inflammatory bowel disease. TCRdb reworked the 5' RACE reads into one entry per CDR3 protein, no DNA. This listing includes under 350,000 distinct CDR3 sequences. The sample taken for sequencing was blood. The receptors were gathered from a human donor with ulcerative colitis or Crohn's disease, or a healthy co-twin of an affected twin (not recorded which).

The rearrangement uses TRBV28 and TRBJ2-7; TCRdb's D call, TRBD1, is unchecked because there is no DNA. The CDR3 is 15 amino acids. CDR1 and CDR2 from the germline V gene are MDHEN and SYDVKM. The CDR3 is CASRPRTGSYKEQYF.

The rearrangement uses TRBV20-1 and TRBJ1-1. This CDR3 region has 16 residues. Looked up from germline, CDR1 is DFQATT and CDR2 is SNEGSKA (reference sequence). Here the CDR3 reads CSARELGGREDTEAFF.

V gene TRBV7-8 combines with J gene TRBJ2-2; TCRdb's assignment of TRBD2 cannot be checked, as there is no DNA. The V gene's germline CDR1 is SGHVS and CDR2 FQNEAQ. The CDR3 has 16 residues. CDR3 region: CASSWELASYTGELFF.

The chain links TRBV7-9 to TRBJ1-1; with no DNA, the TCRdb D assignment of TRBD1 cannot be verified. The length of the CDR3 is 14 residues. The germline V gene encodes CDR1 SEHNR and CDR2 FQNEAQ (reference sequence). The CDR3 protein is CAQVPGQVATEAFF.

The gene calls are TRBV5-4 and TRBJ2-7. The CDR3 is made up of 16 amino acids. Germline-derived CDR1 and CDR2 are SGHNT and YYREEE (reference sequence). CDR3 residues: CASSLAGAAGSYEQYF.

The chain employs TRBV2 and TRBJ2-5; TCRdb reports TRBD1, a call that lacks DNA to check it against. The germline gives CDR1 SNHLY, CDR2 FYNNEI. This CDR3 has 14 residues. The CDR3 spells CASSQRFRPETQYF. Drawing the rest from reference TRBV2 and TRBJ2-5, the complete variable domain is EPEVTQTPSHQVTQMGQEVILRCVPISNHLYFYWYRQILGQKVEFLVSFYNNEISEKSEIFDDQFSVERPDGSNFTLKIRSTKLEDSAMYFCASSQRFRPETQYFGPGTRLLVL.

The chain combines TRBV28 with TRBJ2-1; TCRdb selects TRBD2, and the lack of DNA leaves this call unchecked. From germline, CDR1 is MDHEN and CDR2 SYDVKM. CDR3 size: 16 residues. The CDR3 spells CASSSQAGYSYNEQFF.

The chain is built from TRBV4-3 and TRBJ1-2. Germline loops: CDR1 LGHNA, CDR2 YSLEER. CDR3 length: 12 amino acids. The chain's CDR3 is CASSQSRNSYTF.

V usage is TRBV5-1 and J usage is TRBJ2-3; no DNA is available, so the TRBD2 call from TCRdb remains unchecked. CDR1 is SGHRS and CDR2 is YFSETQ in the germline V gene. This CDR3 has 14 residues. This CDR3 reads CASSLAGVGDTQYF. Using reference TRBV5-1 and TRBJ2-3 for the parts outside the CDR3, the full variable domain is KAGVTQTPRYLIKTRGQQVTLSCSPISGHRSVSWYQQTPGQGLQFLFEYFSETQRNKGNFPGRFSGRQFSNSRSEMNVSTLELGDSALYLCASSLAGVGDTQYFGPGTRLTVL.

This chain joins TRBV7-6 and TRBJ1-3; TCRdb's D call, TRBD1, is unchecked because there is no DNA. Germline V CDR1 and CDR2: SGHVS, FNYEAQ. The CDR3 length is 16 residues. CDR3 sequence: CASSLDTGNSGNTIYF.

The V gene is TRBV7-2, the J gene TRBJ2-1; TCRdb's D gene call, TRBD2, goes unchecked for lack of DNA. The CDR3 spans 13 residues. Germline V CDR1 and CDR2: SGHTA, FQGNSA. CDR3 protein: CASSLPIYNEQFF.

This chain links TRBV3-1 with TRBJ2-2. This CDR3 is built from 16 residues. Per the germline V gene, CDR1 is LGHDT and CDR2 is YNNKEL (reference sequence). The CDR3 spells CASSFYGAANTGELFF.